This T cell receptor beta chain was retrieved from a study of shared clonotypes between healthy human individuals. The V gene's germline CDR1 is MNHNS and CDR2 SASEGT. The CDR3 contains 14 residues. V dropped 0 bases and J dropped 6 bases, with 8 bases sitting between them. Clones were sequenced by immunoSEQ multiplex PCR, and TCRdb holds only the in-frame ones, with some missing. The data hold around 500,000 clones, with 81% observed a single time. The V gene is TRBV6-1, the J gene TRBJ2-2, with D unclear. This receptor was taken from a woman aged 35 to 49 in good health. Some clones in this sample may be carry-over from other donors' samples. The specimen was PBMCs. CDR3 region: CASSEAPVPGELFF. The CDR3 DNA is TGTGCCAGCAGTGAAGCACCCGTCCCCGGGGAGCTGTTTTTT.